This TCR beta chain came from a study of somatic mutations in cytotoxic T cells in rheumatoid arthritis. The V gene lost 3 bases and the J gene lost 0 bases, with 12 bases spanning the gap. Germline V gene lookup returns CDR1 GTSNPN and CDR2 SVGIG (reference sequence). The CDR3 extends over 16 amino acids. Measured with immunoSEQ multiplex PCR; TCRdb has only the in-frame clones, and not every one. The sample carries 20,000 to 25,000 clones, about 77% recorded once. Material for sequencing was CD8+ T cells sorted from blood. V and J are TRBV30 and TRBJ1-6; TRBD1 might be the D (6 bases). The origin of this receptor is an adult with rheumatoid arthritis. The CDR3 reads CAWRKGVSSYNSPLHF. CDR3 nucleotides: TGTGCCTGGAGGAAGGGGGTGAGCTCCTATAATTCACCCCTCCACTTT.